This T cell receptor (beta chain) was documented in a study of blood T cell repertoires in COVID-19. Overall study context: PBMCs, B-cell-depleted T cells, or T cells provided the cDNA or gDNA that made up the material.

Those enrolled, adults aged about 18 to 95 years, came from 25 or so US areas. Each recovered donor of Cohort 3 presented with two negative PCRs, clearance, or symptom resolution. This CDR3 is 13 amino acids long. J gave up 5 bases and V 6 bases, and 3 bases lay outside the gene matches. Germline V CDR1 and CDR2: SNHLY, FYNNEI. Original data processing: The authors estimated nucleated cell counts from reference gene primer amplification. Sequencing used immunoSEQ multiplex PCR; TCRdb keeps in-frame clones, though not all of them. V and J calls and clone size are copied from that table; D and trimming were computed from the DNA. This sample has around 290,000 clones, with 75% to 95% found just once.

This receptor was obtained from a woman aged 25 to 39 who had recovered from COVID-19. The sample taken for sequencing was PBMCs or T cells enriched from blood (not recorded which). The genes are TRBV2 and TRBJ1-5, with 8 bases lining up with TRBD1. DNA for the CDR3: TGTGCCAGCAGAGGGACAGGAGATCAGCCCCAGCATTTT. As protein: CASRGTGDQPQHF.